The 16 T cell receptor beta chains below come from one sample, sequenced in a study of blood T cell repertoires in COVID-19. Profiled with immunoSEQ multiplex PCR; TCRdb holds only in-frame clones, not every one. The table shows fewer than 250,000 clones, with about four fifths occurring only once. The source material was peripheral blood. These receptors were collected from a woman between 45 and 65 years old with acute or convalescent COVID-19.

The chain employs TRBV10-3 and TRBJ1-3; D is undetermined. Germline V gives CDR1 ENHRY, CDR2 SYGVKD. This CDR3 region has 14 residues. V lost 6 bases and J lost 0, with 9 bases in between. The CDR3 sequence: CAISTGISGNTIYF. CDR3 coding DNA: TGTGCCATCAGCACGGGGATCTCTGGAAACACCATATATTTT.

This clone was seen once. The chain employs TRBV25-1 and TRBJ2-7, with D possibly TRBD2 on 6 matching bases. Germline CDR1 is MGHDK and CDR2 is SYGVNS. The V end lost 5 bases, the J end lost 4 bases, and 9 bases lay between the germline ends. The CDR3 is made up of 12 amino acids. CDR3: CASSLSGYEQYF. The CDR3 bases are TGTGCCAGCAGTCTGAGCGGGTACGAGCAGTACTTC.

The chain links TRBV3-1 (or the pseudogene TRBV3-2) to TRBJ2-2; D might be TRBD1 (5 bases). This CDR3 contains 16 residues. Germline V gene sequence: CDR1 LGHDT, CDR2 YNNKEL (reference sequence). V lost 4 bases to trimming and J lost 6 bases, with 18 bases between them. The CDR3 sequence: CASSLLTDSSAGELFF. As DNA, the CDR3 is TGTGCCAGCAGCCTACTTACCGACAGTTCTGCCGGGGAGCTGTTTTTT.

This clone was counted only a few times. The CDR3, as DNA: TGTGCCAGCAGCTTTACAGGGTCCACTGAAGCTTTCTTT. This sequence encodes CASSFTGSTEAFF. The chain links TRBV7-2 to TRBJ1-1; TRBD1 is a possible D gene (6 bases). This CDR3 is built from 13 residues. Germline CDR1 reads SGHTA; CDR2 reads FQGNSA. Trimming removed 3 bases at V and 4 bases at J, with 9 bases between.

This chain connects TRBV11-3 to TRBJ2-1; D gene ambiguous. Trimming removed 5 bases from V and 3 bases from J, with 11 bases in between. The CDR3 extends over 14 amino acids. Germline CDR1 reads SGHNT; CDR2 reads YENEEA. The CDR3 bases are TGTGCCAGCAGCCCGTTGGGCGACTACAATGAGCAGTTCTTC. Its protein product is CASSPLGDYNEQFF.

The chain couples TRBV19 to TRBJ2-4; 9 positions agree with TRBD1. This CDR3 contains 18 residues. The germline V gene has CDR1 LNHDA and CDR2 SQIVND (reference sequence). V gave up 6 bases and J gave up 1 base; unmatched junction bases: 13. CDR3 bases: TGTGCCAGTAGCTACGGACAGGGGCAGTTTCGGGCCAAAAACATTCAGTACTTC. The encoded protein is CASSYGQGQFRAKNIQYF.

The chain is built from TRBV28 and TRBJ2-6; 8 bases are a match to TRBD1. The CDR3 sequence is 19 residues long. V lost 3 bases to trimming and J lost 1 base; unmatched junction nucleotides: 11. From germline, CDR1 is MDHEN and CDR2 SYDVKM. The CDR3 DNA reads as TGTGCCAGCAGTTTTTCCTCGTGGACAGGGCGGTCTGGGGCCAACGTCCTGACTTTC. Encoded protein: CASSFSSWTGRSGANVLTF. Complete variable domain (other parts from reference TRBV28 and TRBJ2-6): DVKVTQSSRYLVKRTGEKVFLECVQDMDHENMFWYRQDPGLGLRLIYFSYDVKMKEKGDIPEGYSVSREKKERFSLILESASTNQTSMYLCASSFSSWTGRSGANVLTFGAGSRLTVL.

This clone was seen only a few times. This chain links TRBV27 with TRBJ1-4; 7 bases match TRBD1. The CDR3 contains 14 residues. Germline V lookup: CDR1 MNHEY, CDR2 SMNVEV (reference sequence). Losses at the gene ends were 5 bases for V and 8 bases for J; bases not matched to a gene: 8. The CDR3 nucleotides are TGTGCCAGCAGTCAATACTCAGGGGGGGAAAAACTGTTTTTT. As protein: CASSQYSGGEKLFF.

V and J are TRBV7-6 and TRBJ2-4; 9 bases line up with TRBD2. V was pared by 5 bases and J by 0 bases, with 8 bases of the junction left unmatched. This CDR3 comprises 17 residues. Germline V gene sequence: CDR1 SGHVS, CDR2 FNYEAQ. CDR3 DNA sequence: TGTGCCAGCAGCCTCAACCCTAGCGGGAAAGCCAAAAACATTCAGTACTTC. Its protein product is CASSLNPSGKAKNIQYF.

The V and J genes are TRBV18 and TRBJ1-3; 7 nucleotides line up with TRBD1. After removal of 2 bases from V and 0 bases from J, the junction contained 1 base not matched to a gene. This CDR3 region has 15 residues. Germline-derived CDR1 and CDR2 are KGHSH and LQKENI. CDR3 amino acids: CASSPGTVSGNTIYF. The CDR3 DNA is TGTGCCAGCTCACCAGGGACAGTCTCTGGAAACACCATATATTTT.

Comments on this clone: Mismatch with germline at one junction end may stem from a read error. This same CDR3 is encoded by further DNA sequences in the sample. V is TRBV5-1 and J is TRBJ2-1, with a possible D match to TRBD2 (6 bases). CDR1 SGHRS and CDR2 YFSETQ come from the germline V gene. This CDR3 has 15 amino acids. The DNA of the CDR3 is TGCGCCAGCAGTTTCGGGACTCAAACCTACAATGAGCAATTCTTC. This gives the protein CASSFGTQTYNEQFF.

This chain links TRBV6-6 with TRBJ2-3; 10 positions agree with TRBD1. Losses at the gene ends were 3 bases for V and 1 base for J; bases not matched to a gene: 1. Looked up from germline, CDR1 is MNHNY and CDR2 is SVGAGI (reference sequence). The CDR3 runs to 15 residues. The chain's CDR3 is CASSYGTGGTDTQYF. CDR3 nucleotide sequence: TGTGCCAGCAGTTATGGGACAGGGGGCACAGATACGCAGTATTTT.

Written as DNA, the CDR3 is TGTGCCAGCAGCTTCTGGACTAGCGGACCCGTGGATACGCAGTATTTT. Amino acid sequence: CASSFWTSGPVDTQYF. The genes are TRBV13 and TRBJ2-3, with 10 bases aligning to TRBD2. Germline values: CDR1 PRHDT, CDR2 FYEKMQ (reference sequence). The CDR3 length is 16 residues. V was pared by 3 bases and J by 6 bases, with 9 bases of the junction left unmatched.

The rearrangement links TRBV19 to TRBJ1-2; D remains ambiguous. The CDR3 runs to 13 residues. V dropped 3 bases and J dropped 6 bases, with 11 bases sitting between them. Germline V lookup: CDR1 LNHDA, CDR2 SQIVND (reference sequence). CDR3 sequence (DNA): TGTGCCAGTAGTATTGTGGGGAGGAATGGCTACACCTTC. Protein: CASSIVGRNGYTF.

The CDR3 sequence: CASSLEGVTSYEQYF. In DNA, the CDR3 is TGCGCCAGCAGCTTGGAAGGGGTAACCTCCTACGAGCAGTACTTC. The gene calls are TRBV5-1 and TRBJ2-7; D might be TRBD1 (5 bases). Germline V lookup: CDR1 SGHRS, CDR2 YFSETQ. V lost 0 bases, J lost 0 bases, and 10 bases lay in between. This CDR3 has 15 residues.

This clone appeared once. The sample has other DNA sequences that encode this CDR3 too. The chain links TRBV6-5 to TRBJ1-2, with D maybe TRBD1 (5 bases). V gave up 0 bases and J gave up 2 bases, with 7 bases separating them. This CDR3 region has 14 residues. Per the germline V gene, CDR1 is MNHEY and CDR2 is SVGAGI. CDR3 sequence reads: CASSYSGLNYGYTF. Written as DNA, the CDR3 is TGTGCCAGCAGTTACTCGGGACTAAACTATGGCTACACCTTC.